This T cell receptor beta chain was found in a study of regulatory T cells in long-lasting Graves disease. The CDR3 is 13 amino acids. Trimming shortened V by 5 bases and J by 6 bases, and 15 bases separated the two germline ends. Germline CDR1 reads DFQATT; CDR2 reads SNEGSKA (reference sequence). Library construction for TCR beta used iRepertoire HTBI primers and Arm-PCR of CDR3 regions. Each CDR3 protein is one row after TCRdb ran MiXCR on the multiplex PCR reads. Among 450,000 to 600,000 distinct CDR3 sequences listed, roughly 14% were seen once. This clonotype was observed many times. Time point described: newly diagnosed GD, antithyroid drugs for less than 3 months. RNA from PBMCs was the source of the TCR library. The sample was also linked to a second study, of T cells in Graves' hyperthyroidism and ophthalmopathy. This second study says: Graves' hyperthyroidism showing no ophthalmopathy progression within 18 months was considered stable. Using the HTBI primer set, a first-round RT-PCR was run on the TCR CDR3.

The clonotype comes from a man aged 25-40 years with Graves disease. Sample: peripheral blood mononuclear cells (PBMCs), taken at new diagnosis, from a patient treated with antithyroid drugs. V usage is TRBV20-1 and J usage is TRBJ2-3; possibly TRBD1 for D (6 bases). Here the CDR3 reads CSAWIETGDTQYF. As DNA, the CDR3 is TGCAGTGCTTGGATTGAAACAGGGGATACGCAGTATTTT.